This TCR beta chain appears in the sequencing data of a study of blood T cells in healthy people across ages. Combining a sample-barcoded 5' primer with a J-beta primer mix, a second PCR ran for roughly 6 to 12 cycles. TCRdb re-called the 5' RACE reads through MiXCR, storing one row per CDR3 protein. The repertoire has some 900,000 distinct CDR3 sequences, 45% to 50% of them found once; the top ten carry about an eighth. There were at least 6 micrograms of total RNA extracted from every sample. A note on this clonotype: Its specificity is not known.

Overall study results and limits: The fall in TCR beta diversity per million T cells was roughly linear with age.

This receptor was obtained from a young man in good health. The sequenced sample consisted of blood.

The CDR3: CASSVSIPGLAINEQFF. The CDR3 coding sequence is TGTGCCAGCAGCGTATCAATTCCGGGACTAGCGATCAATGAGCAGTTCTTC. The V gene is TRBV9, the J gene TRBJ2-1, with 10 nucleotides matching TRBD2. V trimming: 1 base; J trimming: 6 bases; junction bases outside the gene matches: 10. The germline V gene has CDR1 SGDLS and CDR2 YYNGEE. The CDR3 length is 17 residues.